This T cell receptor beta chain was obtained from a study of CD8 T cells in ankylosing spondylitis. Making the TCR beta libraries involved quantitative 5'-RACE with molecular barcodes. TCRdb analysed the 5' RACE reads with MiXCR anew, one entry per CDR3 protein. The data hold approximately 400,000 distinct CDR3 sequences, with under 20% observed a single time. The CDR3 length is 14 residues. CDR1 is MNHEY and CDR2 is SVGEGT in the germline V gene. V gave up 6 bases and J gave up 3 bases; unmatched junction bases: 6. Study-level results: A TCR beta motif of 8 or 9 highly homologous variants appeared characteristic of ankylosing spondylitis blood.

Remarks on this clonotype: Its antigen is still unknown.

This clonotype was obtained from a male donor with ankylosing spondylitis. V is TRBV6-2 or TRBV6-3 and J is TRBJ2-5, with 8 nucleotides matching TRBD1. The sample was blood, either unsorted or a sorted T cell fraction (not recorded which). The CDR3 is CASSPPTGEETQYF. CDR3 sequence (DNA): TGTGCCAGCAGCCCACCGACAGGGGAAGAGACCCAGTACTTC.